This T cell receptor (beta chain) is from a study of OX40 agonist ivuxolimab in advanced cancers. CDR1 and CDR2 from the germline V gene are WNHNN and SYGVQD (reference sequence). The J segment lost 4 bases and the V segment lost 0 bases, leaving 8 bases of the junction unmatched. The CDR3 runs to 17 residues. Assay: immunoSEQ multiplex PCR; the TCRdb copy retains only in-frame clones and omits some. Of tens of thousands of clones listed, 88% are singletons. The sequenced sample was CD4+ or CD8+ T cells sorted from blood, obtained in a trial of the OX40 agonist ivuxolimab. V gene TRBV10-1 combines with J gene TRBJ2-2; 7 bases agree with TRBD1. This clonotype was obtained from an adult with an advanced solid tumor such as melanoma, head and neck, liver or kidney cancer. CDR3 sequence reads: CASSESKAGGTTGELFF. CDR3 DNA: TGCGCCAGCAGTGAGTCGAAGGCAGGGGGAACCACCGGGGAGCTGTTTTTT.